This note documents a single TCR beta chain sequence. Its antigen is currently unknown. These data originate in a study of shared clonotypes between healthy human individuals. Sequencing was at deep level. Measured with immunoSEQ multiplex PCR; TCRdb has only the in-frame clones, and not every one. The repertoire includes about 1 million clones, around four fifths of them detected once, and roughly 1.4% sits in the top ten. The V gene's germline CDR1 is ENHRY and CDR2 SYGVKD. Trimming stripped 10 bases from V and 4 bases from J, with 10 bases between. CDR3 size: 12 residues. Study results and limitations: Naive CD4 clonotypes were shared across a handful of donors at around 5%.

This rearrangement joins TRBV10-3 to TRBJ1-4; D is ambiguous. The sequenced sample was memory CD4+ T cells sorted from blood. Subset in this sample: CD45RA-negative fraction. The clonotype was recovered from a man aged 18 to 30 in good health. DNA for the CDR3: TGTGCCACCGGGCCTGGTAATGAAAAACTGTTTTTT. Encoded protein: CATGPGNEKLFF.